The rows below give T cell receptor beta chains drawn from one sample of a study of T cell clusters in autoimmune cytopenias. From its re-call of the multiplex PCR reads, TCRdb lists each CDR3 protein once, without DNA. The sample totals 14,000 to 15,000 distinct CDR3 sequences; its top ten clones hold about 3.7%. This sample was also put to use in a study of T cell repertoires in aging, cancer and after chemotherapy.

The sample was peripheral blood. These receptors were taken from a human donor in good health. Both conserved end residues are part of each CDR3. Each record gives: J gene, V gene, clone size, CDR3 protein. Not every row has a clone size; where given, it reads once, few, many or a size class.

j_gene: TRBJ2-3; v_gene: TRBV30; abundance: medium-sized; CDR3aa: CAWGSTDTQYF
j_gene: TRBJ2-1; v_gene: TRBV5-6; abundance: NA; CDR3aa: CASSLETGYYNEQFF
j_gene: TRBJ1-4; v_gene: TRBV29-1; abundance: NA; CDR3aa: CSVDVGTNEKLFF
j_gene: TRBJ2-7; v_gene: TRBV19; abundance: NA; CDR3aa: CASSYQPAEGPEQYF
j_gene: TRBJ2-1; v_gene: TRBV6-2/TRBV6-3; abundance: NA; CDR3aa: CASSYSSPGGPNEQFF
j_gene: TRBJ1-1; v_gene: TRBV18; abundance: NA; CDR3aa: CASSRTGGTEAFF
j_gene: TRBJ1-3; v_gene: TRBV29-1; abundance: NA; CDR3aa: CSVAPRFGNTIYF
j_gene: TRBJ2-7; v_gene: TRBV6-1; abundance: NA; CDR3aa: CASTSPPRGDLEQYF
j_gene: TRBJ2-7; v_gene: TRBV5-6; abundance: NA; CDR3aa: CASSSRTGSSYEQYF
j_gene: TRBJ2-2; v_gene: TRBV20-1; abundance: NA; CDR3aa: CSARTSGTGELFF
j_gene: TRBJ2-5; v_gene: TRBV13; abundance: NA; CDR3aa: CASSSDGQETQYF
j_gene: TRBJ2-3; v_gene: TRBV5-4; abundance: NA; CDR3aa: CASSRDRGARADTQYF
j_gene: TRBJ2-2; v_gene: TRBV5-5; abundance: NA; CDR3aa: CASSFGGLGTGELFF
j_gene: TRBJ2-7; v_gene: TRBV7-2; abundance: NA; CDR3aa: CASSSSRDSYEQYF
j_gene: TRBJ1-5; v_gene: TRBV11-3; abundance: NA; CDR3aa: CASSLRFNQPQHF
j_gene: TRBJ2-2; v_gene: TRBV6-2/TRBV6-3; abundance: NA; CDR3aa: CASSYLWSGELFF
j_gene: TRBJ2-1; v_gene: TRBV5-5; abundance: NA; CDR3aa: CASSATQGAARSSYNEQFF
j_gene: TRBJ2-3; v_gene: TRBV30; abundance: NA; CDR3aa: CAYSGGPDTQYF